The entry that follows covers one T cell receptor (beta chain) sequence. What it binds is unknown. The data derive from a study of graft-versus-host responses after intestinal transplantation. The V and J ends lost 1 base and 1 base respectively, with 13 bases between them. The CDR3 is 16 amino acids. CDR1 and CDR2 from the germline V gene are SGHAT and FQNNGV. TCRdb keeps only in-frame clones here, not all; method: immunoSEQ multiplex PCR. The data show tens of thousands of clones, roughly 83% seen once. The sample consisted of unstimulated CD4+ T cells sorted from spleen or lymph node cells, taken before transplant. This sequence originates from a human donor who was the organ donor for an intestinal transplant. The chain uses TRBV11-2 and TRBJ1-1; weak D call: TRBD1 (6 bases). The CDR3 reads CASSLAFRGKNTEAFF. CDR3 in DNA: TGTGCCAGCAGCTTAGCCTTCAGGGGCAAGAACACTGAAGCTTTCTTT.